A single sample is the source of the 9 T cell receptor beta chains below, sequenced in a study of cytomegalovirus exposure and HLA in healthy donors. The PCR made use of 60 Vbeta and 13 Jbeta primers. Using immunoSEQ multiplex PCR, the repertoire was profiled, and TCRdb retains in-frame clones only, with some absent. Found here are about 160,000 clones, 75% to 90% of them singletons; the top ten hold roughly 0.99%. Sequencing was performed on PBMCs. All receptors derive from a girl aged 2-10 years in good health and CMV-seropositive.

The sample holds one count of this clone. The V call is TRBV27, the J call TRBJ2-7; D may be TRBD1 (6 bases). The CDR3 is 14 residues long. Germline loops: CDR1 MNHEY, CDR2 SMNVEV (reference sequence). Trimming removed 2 bases at V and 2 bases at J, with 10 bases between. The CDR3 spells CASSLRDTAYEQYF. DNA for the CDR3: TGTGCCAGCAGTTTAAGGGACACCGCCTACGAGCAGTACTTC.

This clone occurred a few times. The chain uses TRBV30 and TRBJ1-2; D gene ambiguous. Germline V gives CDR1 GTSNPN, CDR2 SVGIG (reference sequence). Trimming took off 8 bases at V and 4 bases at J, with 17 bases between the two ends. The CDR3 runs 13 residues. In nucleotides, the CDR3 is TGTGCCGGGAAGGAGTCCCCATTCTATGGCTACACCTTC. Protein: CAGKESPFYGYTF.

The rearrangement links TRBV9 to TRBJ2-7, with TRBD2 matching over 8 bases. This CDR3 has 15 amino acids. V dropped 4 bases and J dropped 5; count of bases not matched to a gene: 11. The germline V gene has CDR1 SGDLS and CDR2 YYNGEE. DNA for the CDR3: TGTGCCAGCAGCCAAGCGGGAGAGCCCAAAGACGAGCAGTACTTC. Amino acids: CASSQAGEPKDEQYF. Together with reference TRBV9 and TRBJ2-7, the CDR3 gives the full variable domain: DSGVTQTPKHLITATGQRVTLRCSPRSGDLSVYWYQQSLDQGLQFLIQYYNGEERAKGNILERFSAQQFPDLHSELNLSSLELGDSALYFCASSQAGEPKDEQYFGPGTRLTVT.

The genes are TRBV14 and TRBJ1-1, with 8 positions matching TRBD1. Germline lookup yields CDR1 SGHDN and CDR2 FVKESK. There are 16 residues in the CDR3. The V gene end was trimmed by 3 bases and the J gene end by 4 bases; junction bases not matched to a gene: 10. CDR3 amino acids: CASSQEDRGSGTEAFF. The CDR3 nucleotides are TGTGCCAGCAGCCAGGAAGACAGGGGAAGCGGCACTGAAGCTTTCTTT.

The chain is built from TRBV5-1 and TRBJ1-1, with TRBD1 as a possible D gene (5 bases). Deletions cut 4 bases from V and 1 base from J, with 11 bases between. The CDR3 contains 14 residues. From germline, CDR1 is SGHRS and CDR2 YFSETQ. CDR3 in DNA: TGCGCCAGCAGCCACTCGGGGGGGAACACTGAAGCTTTCTTT. Protein: CASSHSGGNTEAFF.

About this clone: The same CDR3 also results from other DNA sequences found in this sample. The gene calls are TRBV30 and TRBJ2-7; perhaps TRBD1 as D (6 bases). There are 13 residues in the CDR3. Per the germline V gene, CDR1 is GTSNPN and CDR2 is SVGIG (reference sequence). Trimming shortened V by 8 bases and J by 4 bases, and 18 bases separated the two germline ends. The CDR3 spells CALGPGGTYEQYF. Here the CDR3 DNA reads TGTGCCCTGGGTCCTGGGGGCACATACGAGCAGTACTTC.

The genes are TRBV29-1 and TRBJ2-2, with D possibly being TRBD1 (6 bases). The germline CDR1 and CDR2 sequences are SQVTM and ANQGSEA. The germline V and J ends were trimmed by 6 bases and 1 base, with 6 bases remaining between them. The CDR3 has 12 amino acids. CDR3 loop: CSVGQNTGELFF. In nucleotides, the CDR3 is TGCAGCGTGGGACAGAACACCGGGGAGCTGTTTTTT.

Points on this clone: Other DNA sequences from this sample encode an identical CDR3 as well. The chain couples TRBV28 to TRBJ2-7; D unclear. The CDR3 is 12 residues long. Germline V gene data show CDR1 as MDHEN and CDR2 as SYDVKM. The V gene lost 1 base and the J gene lost 1 base, with 2 bases spanning the gap. CDR3 coding DNA: TGTGCCAGCAGTTTATCATCCTACGAGCAGTACTTC. Translated: CASSLSSYEQYF.

This clone was recorded only once. The chain links TRBV30 to TRBJ1-2; D not certain. Germline CDR1 reads GTSNPN; CDR2 reads SVGIG (reference sequence). Between the trimmed V and J ends, which lost 1 base and 4 bases, there was a span of 13 bases. The CDR3 consists of 14 residues. CDR3 sequence (DNA): TGTGCCTGGAGTGCTGACTACACTTTCTATGGCTACACCTTC. Amino acids: CAWSADYTFYGYTF.